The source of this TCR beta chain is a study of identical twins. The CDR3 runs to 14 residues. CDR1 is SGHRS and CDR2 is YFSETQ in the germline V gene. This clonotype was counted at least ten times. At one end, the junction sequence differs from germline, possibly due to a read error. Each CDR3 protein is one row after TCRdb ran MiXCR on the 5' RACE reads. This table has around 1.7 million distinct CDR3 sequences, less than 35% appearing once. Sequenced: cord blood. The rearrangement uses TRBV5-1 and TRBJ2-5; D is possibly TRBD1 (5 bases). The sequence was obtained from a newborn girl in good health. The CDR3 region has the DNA TGTGCCAGCAGCTTAGTGGCAGGGAAAGAGACCCAGTACTTC. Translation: CASSLVAGKETQYF.